One and the same sample provided the 19 T cell receptor beta chains below, sequenced in a study of blood T cell repertoires in COVID-19. Only in-frame clones appear in the TCRdb table, and some are missing; sequencing was by immunoSEQ multiplex PCR. The sample consists of 230,000 or so clones, approximately 89% of them appearing once. Sequences were obtained from PBMCs or T cells enriched from blood (not recorded which). All receptors come from a middle-aged woman with acute COVID-19.

The chain links TRBV5-1 to TRBJ1-2; TRBD1 is a possible D gene (5 bases). Germline lookup yields CDR1 SGHRS and CDR2 YFSETQ. Trimming removed 7 bases at V and 2 bases at J, with 15 bases between. The CDR3 spans 14 residues. CDR3 residues: CASSLDKNNYGYTF. CDR3 nucleotide sequence: TGCGCCAGCTCCCTGGACAAGAACAACTATGGCTACACCTTC.

This sequence joins TRBV6-5 and TRBJ1-1; tentative D call: TRBD1 (5 bases). Germline lookup yields CDR1 MNHEY and CDR2 SVGAGI. The CDR3 runs 14 residues. Trimming stripped 4 bases from V and 1 base from J, with 10 bases between. CDR3 protein: CASSSPQENTEAFF. The CDR3 DNA is TGTGCCAGCAGTTCCCCACAGGAGAACACTGAAGCTTTCTTT.

The chain has TRBV3-1 (or the pseudogene TRBV3-2) and TRBJ1-4, with 9 bases identical to TRBD1. CDR3 length: 15 amino acids. Germline loops: CDR1 LGHDT, CDR2 YNNKEL (reference sequence). J lost 7 bases, V lost 4 bases, and 7 bases had no gene match. CDR3 loop: CASSLGDRVIEKLFF. As DNA, the CDR3 is TGTGCCAGCAGCCTAGGGGACAGGGTGATTGAAAAACTGTTTTTT.

This clone was observed a single time. The gene calls are TRBV9 and TRBJ2-3; 9 bases are shared with TRBD2. Germline CDR1 is SGDLS and CDR2 is YYNGEE. This CDR3 contains 17 residues. Unmatched junction bases numbered 11, after V lost 4 bases and J lost 2 bases. This chain's CDR3 is CASSPRRAGGNTDTQYF. CDR3 DNA: TGTGCCAGCAGCCCCCGGAGAGCGGGGGGAAACACAGATACGCAGTATTTT. The whole variable domain, remainder taken from reference TRBV9 and TRBJ2-3, is DSGVTQTPKHLITATGQRVTLRCSPRSGDLSVYWYQQSLDQGLQFLIQYYNGEERAKGNILERFSAQQFPDLHSELNLSSLELGDSALYFCASSPRRAGGNTDTQYFGPGTRLTVL.

V is TRBV6-1 and J is TRBJ1-5; 10 positions match TRBD1. V gave up 2 bases and J gave up 9 bases; unmatched junction bases: 4. From germline, CDR1 is MNHNS and CDR2 SASEGT. The CDR3 spans 14 residues. The DNA of the CDR3 is TGTGCCAGCAGTGAAATGGACAGGGGGGGGCCCCAGCATTTT. Its translation: CASSEMDRGGPQHF.

The chain carries TRBV3-1 (or the pseudogene TRBV3-2) and TRBJ2-7; TRBD1 agrees at 10 bases. The V segment lost 4 bases and the J segment 2 bases; nucleotides outside the gene matches: 14. CDR1 is LGHDT, CDR2 YNNKEL, per germline (reference sequence). The CDR3 consists of 18 residues. Written as DNA, the CDR3 is TGTGCCAGCAGCCGGAAGCATTCCCGGGACAGGGGCCCCTACGAGCAGTACGTC. Protein product: CASSRKHSRDRGPYEQYV.

The rearrangement uses TRBV5-1 and TRBJ1-2; the D gene is possibly TRBD1 (5 bases). Germline V gene lookup returns CDR1 SGHRS and CDR2 YFSETQ. The CDR3 is 13 residues long. V shed 0 bases and J shed 8 bases, with 11 bases lying between them. The CDR3 is CASSLVGGTGYTF. The CDR3 bases are TGCGCCAGCAGCTTGGTAGGAGGGACGGGCTACACCTTC.

The V and J genes are TRBV19 and TRBJ2-7, with 9 positions matching TRBD1. The CDR3 covers 15 residues. Germline V gives CDR1 LNHDA, CDR2 SQIVND (reference sequence). Losses at the gene ends were 5 bases for V and 3 bases for J; bases not matched to a gene: 8. CDR3 residues: CASSVPGQGVYEQYF. The CDR3 DNA is TGTGCCAGTAGTGTTCCGGGACAGGGAGTCTACGAGCAGTACTTC.

This clone was observed once. The chain recombines TRBV24-1 with TRBJ1-5; TRBD1 matches 7 bases. V shed 6 bases and J 2 bases; nucleotides not matched to a gene: 6. CDR3 length: 15 amino acids. CDR1 is KGHDR and CDR2 is SFDVKD in the germline V gene. In nucleotides, the CDR3 is TGTGCCACCAGTCCAGGGGGTGTTCGCAATCAGCCCCAGCATTTT. Protein sequence: CATSPGGVRNQPQHF.

The chain combines TRBV7-8 with TRBJ2-1; 9 nucleotides align to TRBD2. CDR1 is SGHVS and CDR2 is FQNEAQ in the germline V gene. The CDR3 runs 15 residues. Trimming cost V 5 bases and J 7 bases; bases outside gene matches: 9. DNA of the CDR3: TGTGCCAGCAGCCTCAGTAGCGGGGGAGGGAATGAGCAGTTCTTC. It encodes CASSLSSGGGNEQFF. Filled out from reference TRBV7-8 and TRBJ2-1, the complete variable domain reads GAGVSQSPRYKVAKRGQDVALRCDPISGHVSLFWYQQALGQGPEFLTYFQNEAQLDKSGLPSDRFFAERPEGSVSTLKIQRTQQEDSAVYLCASSLSSGGGNEQFFGPGTRLTVL.

The V gene is TRBV15, the J gene TRBJ2-3; TRBD2 matches at 12 bases. The CDR3 totals 16 residues. After removal of 3 bases from V and 1 base from J, the junction contained 2 bases not matched to a gene. Germline CDR1 and CDR2: LNHNV and YYDKDF (reference sequence). CDR3 amino acids: CATSSRLAGGTDTQYF. The CDR3 coding sequence is TGTGCCACCAGCAGTCGACTAGCGGGAGGCACAGATACGCAGTATTTT.

This chain links TRBV19 with TRBJ2-7, with 10 bases that match TRBD1. This CDR3 is 15 amino acids long. Germline V gene sequence: CDR1 LNHDA, CDR2 SQIVND (reference sequence). After removal of 7 bases from V and 4 bases from J, the junction contained 10 bases not matched to a gene. The CDR3 loop reads CASKGVGQGEYEQYF. The DNA of the CDR3 is TGTGCCAGTAAGGGGGTCGGACAGGGGGAATACGAGCAGTACTTC.

This clone has only a few counts. V and J are TRBV5-1 and TRBJ2-7, with 9 positions matching TRBD1. After removal of 4 bases from V and 2 bases from J, the junction contained 4 bases not matched to a gene. The CDR3 runs to 14 residues. CDR1 SGHRS and CDR2 YFSETQ come from the germline V gene. CDR3 loop: CASSRDREAYEQYF. The CDR3 nucleotides are TGCGCCAGCAGCCGGGACAGGGAGGCCTACGAGCAGTACTTC.

This rearrangement joins TRBV3-1 (or the pseudogene TRBV3-2) to TRBJ1-1; D might be TRBD1 (5 bases). The germline CDR1 and CDR2 sequences are LGHDT and YNNKEL (reference sequence). The length of the CDR3 is 14 residues. The ends were cut back, 5 bases at V and 0 bases at J, with 10 bases in the middle. The chain's CDR3 is CASSRGPMNTEAFF. The CDR3 DNA sequence: TGTGCCAGCAGCAGGGGCCCCATGAACACTGAAGCTTTCTTT.

The chain employs TRBV9 and TRBJ1-1, with D perhaps matching TRBD1 (6 bases). Germline V gives CDR1 SGDLS, CDR2 YYNGEE. Trimming shortened V by 2 bases and J by 5 bases, and 10 bases separated the two germline ends. CDR3 size: 13 residues. In DNA form, the CDR3 reads TGTGCCAGCAGCGTTGGCGGACAGACTGAAGCTTTCTTT. Encoded protein: CASSVGGQTEAFF.

This clone was found once. CDR3 nucleotide sequence: TGTGCCAGCAGCCCGATGGCAGGGGGCGGTCAGCCCCAGCATTTT. Translated, it gives CASSPMAGGGQPQHF. The chain couples TRBV7-2 to TRBJ1-5; TRBD1 agrees at 8 bases. Losses at the gene ends were 5 bases for V and 6 bases for J; bases not matched to a gene: 9. CDR3 length: 15 residues. Germline CDR1 and CDR2: SGHTA and FQGNSA.

The chain carries TRBV4-1 and TRBJ1-1; 9 bases agree with TRBD1. Germline V gene sequence: CDR1 MGHRA, CDR2 YSYEKL. The ends lost 2 bases at V and 2 bases at J; junction bases unmatched: 6. This CDR3 is 16 amino acids long. The DNA of the CDR3 is TGCGCCAGCAGCCAACACCGGGACAGGGTAAACACTGAAGCTTTCTTT. Its protein is CASSQHRDRVNTEAFF.

The V call is TRBV7-9, the J call TRBJ1-2; D is perhaps TRBD1 (6 bases). Trimming took off 2 bases at V and 8 bases at J, with 12 bases between the two ends. The CDR3 extends over 13 amino acids. Germline V lookup: CDR1 SEHNR, CDR2 FQNEAQ (reference sequence). The CDR3 loop reads CASSLRAGEGYTF. CDR3 sequence (DNA): TGTGCCAGCAGCTTACGGGCAGGGGAAGGCTACACCTTC.

The chain employs TRBV29-1 and TRBJ2-7, with 10 bases that match TRBD1. This CDR3 is built from 14 residues. Germline V gene data show CDR1 as SQVTM and CDR2 as ANQGSEA. Germline trimming cut 6 bases from V and 2 bases from J; bases unmatched to any gene: 7. The CDR3 sequence: CSVASGQGPYEQYF. CDR3 DNA sequence: TGCAGCGTCGCCTCGGGACAGGGGCCCTACGAGCAGTACTTC.